Detailed here is one T cell receptor beta chain. The target of this receptor is not known. Per-base quality was not reported, and no clone a single base away is much larger than it. Sorted unstimulated T cells and proliferating T cells recovered from mixed lymphocyte reactions underwent TCRbeta CDR3 sequencing. Fresh whole blood from around eleven HLA-typed healthy donors served as the source for isolating PBMCs. Unstimulated CD4+ regulatory T cells were FACS-sorted to map the origin of alloreactive clones. Library construction relied on the immunoSEQ multiplex PCR assay. The deep sequencing platform assayed about 10^5 TCR templates per sample. Genomic DNA extracted from sorted T cells was used for TCRbeta CDR3 sequencing. On the authors' methods: The R programming language was used for clonal analysis of the TCRbeta CDR3 data. Unstimulated samples were compared with post-reaction CFSE-low samples to define alloreactive CD4+ and CD8+ clones. By matching sequences to the repertoires of sorted unstimulated Treg and non-Treg cells, each alloreactive CD4+ clone was assigned a regulatory or non-regulatory origin. Imported from immuneACCESS, the table was reduced by TCRdb to in-frame sequences with V and J called. These copies leave out some clones; in studies compared against another copy, an unresolved V gene accounts for under half, and the cause of the remainder is not known. That table is the source of V, J and clone size, and D and trimming were worked out from the DNA. The table for this sample lists under 100,000 clones; approximately 88% of them were counted only once. The ten largest account for approximately 1.4% of the sample.

The CDR3 spans 16 residues, from the cysteine through the phenylalanine. Just the 48-base CDR3 DNA is kept, in frame starting at base 1. The sample originates from a study of siplizumab effects on memory and regulatory T cells (dated by TCRdb to the late 2010s). Background for the entire study: The study looked at the effect of siplizumab, an anti-CD2 antibody, on alloreactive T-cell subsets in allogeneic mixed lymphocyte reactions made from human PBMCs. What the research found in general, with its limitations: Whether proliferating Tregs from siplizumab cultures actually had suppressive function was not functionally confirmed. Of the alloreactive CD4+ clones that could be mapped, the Treg-derived share averaged about 63% with siplizumab compared with around 27% in control reactions. Sequences below about 10^-5 frequency were poorly captured, so only a minor fraction of alloreactive clones could be mapped to unstimulated subsets. Unstimulated naive T cells appeared more diverse than memory T cells, and naive cells seemed to contribute substantially to the alloresponse. Siplizumab significantly lowered the cumulative frequency of alloreactive sequences that could be traced to unstimulated CD4+ memory T cells. Roughly 75-95% of proliferating CD4+ or CD8+ clones could not be assigned a naive or memory phenotype.

The sequence is built from TRBV21-1 and TRBJ2-3. TRBV21-1 is a documented pseudogene. The sequencing sample was made of Tregs sorted from blood. This TCR derives from a human donor in good health. This receptor has the CDR3 CASSPRWRIKGDTQYF. The DNA sequence is as follows: TGTGCCAGCAGCCCCCGTTGGAGGATTAAGGGGGATACGCAGTATTTT.